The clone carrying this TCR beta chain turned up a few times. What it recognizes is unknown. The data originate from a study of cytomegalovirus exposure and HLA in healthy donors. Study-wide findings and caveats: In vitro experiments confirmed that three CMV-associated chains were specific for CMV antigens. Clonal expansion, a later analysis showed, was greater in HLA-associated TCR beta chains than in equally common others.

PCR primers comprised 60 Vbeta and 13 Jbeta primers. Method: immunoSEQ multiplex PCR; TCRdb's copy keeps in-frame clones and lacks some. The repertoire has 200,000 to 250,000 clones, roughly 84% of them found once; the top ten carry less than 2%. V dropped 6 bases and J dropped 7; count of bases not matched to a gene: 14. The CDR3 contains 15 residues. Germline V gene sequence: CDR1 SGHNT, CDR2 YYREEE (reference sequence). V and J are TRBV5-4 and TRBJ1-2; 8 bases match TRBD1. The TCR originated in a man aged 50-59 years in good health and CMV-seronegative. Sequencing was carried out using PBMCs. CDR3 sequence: CASTLSGTGISGYTF. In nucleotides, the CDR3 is TGTGCCAGCACGCTGTCCGGGACAGGTATCTCTGGCTACACCTTC.